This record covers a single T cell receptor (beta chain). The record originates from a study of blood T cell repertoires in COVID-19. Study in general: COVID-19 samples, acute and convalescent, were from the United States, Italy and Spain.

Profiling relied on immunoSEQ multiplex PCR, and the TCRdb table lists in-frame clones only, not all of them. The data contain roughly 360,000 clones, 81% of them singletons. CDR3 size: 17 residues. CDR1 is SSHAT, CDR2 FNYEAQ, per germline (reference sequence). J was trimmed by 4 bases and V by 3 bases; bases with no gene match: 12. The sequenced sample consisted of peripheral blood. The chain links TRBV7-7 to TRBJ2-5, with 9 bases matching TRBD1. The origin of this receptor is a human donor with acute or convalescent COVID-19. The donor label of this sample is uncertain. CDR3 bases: TGTGCCAGCAGCTTGGGAAACAGGGGGCCCTCAGGAGAGACCCAGTACTTC. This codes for CASSLGNRGPSGETQYF.